A few counts support the clone carrying this T cell receptor (beta chain). This sample was included in a study of blood T cells in healthy people across ages. CDR1 is MGHRA and CDR2 is YSYEKL in the germline V gene. CDR3 length equals 17 residues. V dropped 1 base and J dropped 6 bases, with 21 bases sitting between them. Peripheral blood was drawn, roughly 10 milliliters per donor. They isolated at least 6.5 million PBMCs from each sample. A J-beta primer mix and a sample-barcoded 5' primer were used in a second PCR of roughly 7 to 12 cycles. TCRdb reprocessed the 5' RACE reads with MiXCR, giving one entry per CDR3 protein. The table lists 1.5 million or so distinct CDR3 sequences, 35% to 45% of them singletons.

The clonotype comes from a woman aged 18-29 years in good health. The sample comprised blood. V is TRBV4-1 and J is TRBJ1-1, with unresolved D. The CDR3: CASSQVGPGFLRAEAFF. The CDR3 DNA reads as TGCGCCAGCAGCCAAGTAGGGCCAGGCTTCCTACGAGCTGAAGCTTTCTTT.